The clone carrying this T cell receptor (beta chain) was counted at least ten times. TCRdb reanalysed the RT-PCR reads using MiXCR and keeps one entry per CDR3 protein. The sample carries 550,000 to 750,000 distinct CDR3 sequences, approximately 15% recorded once. The CDR3 runs to 16 residues. Looked up from germline, CDR1 is DFQATT and CDR2 is SNEGSKA (reference sequence). The junction had 9 bases not matched to a gene; V was cut back by 2 bases and J by 7 bases. The J gene is TRBJ2-2, the V gene TRBV20-1; TRBD2 matches 11 bases. Material for sequencing was memory CD4+ T cells from blood. The sequence was obtained from a female donor in good health, serving as a healthy control. CDR3 coding DNA: TGCAGTGCTAGATCAGGCGTGCTAGCGGGAGGCGGGGAGCTGTTTTTT. Its protein is CSARSGVLAGGGELFF.